The 29 T cell receptor beta chains in this list originate from one sample, sequenced in a study of T-cell memory formation after mild COVID-19. TCRdb fed the 5' RACE reads into MiXCR, producing one record per CDR3 protein. The sample comprises roughly 300,000 distinct CDR3 sequences, 8% to 10% of which are singletons, and 22% rests with the top ten. The material sequenced was PBMCs or a T cell subset sorted from them (not recorded which). The receptors shown here come from a man younger than 30 who had mild COVID-19 (a few samples of this study predate the infection). Cell type and time point are not known.

The V and J genes are TRBV11-2 and TRBJ2-1; D is unresolved. The CDR3 is made up of 17 amino acids. Trimming stripped 2 bases from V and 4 bases from J, with 18 bases between. Germline lookup yields CDR1 SGHAT and CDR2 FQNNGV. The CDR3 DNA follows: TGTGCCAGCAGCTTAAAGCTCCCGGGCACCTTGTACAATGAGCAGTTCTTC. Protein sequence: CASSLKLPGTLYNEQFF. Looking up the rest from reference TRBV11-2 and TRBJ2-1 gives the full variable domain: EAGVAQSPRYKIIEKRQSVAFWCNPISGHATLYWYQQILGQGPKLLIQFQNNGVVDDSQLPKDRFSAERLKGVDSTLKIQPAKLEDSAVYLCASSLKLPGTLYNEQFFGPGTRLTVL.

The V call is TRBV12-3 or TRBV12-4, the J call TRBJ1-6, with D perhaps TRBD1 (6 bases). V was shortened by 2 bases and J by 6 bases, with 11 bases between the two germline ends. The length of the CDR3 is 15 residues. The CDR3 region has the DNA TGTGCCAGCAGTTTACTCGGACAGTCTAATTCACCCCTCCACTTT. This gives the protein CASSLLGQSNSPLHF.

This chain connects TRBV7-2 to TRBJ2-2; maybe TRBD1 (5 bases). From germline, CDR1 is SGHTA and CDR2 FQGNSA. CDR3 length: 16 amino acids. V gave up 3 bases and J gave up 5 bases, with 16 bases separating them. CDR3 nucleotides: TGTGCCAGCAGCTTTTACCAAAGGGGTGTAACCGGGGAGCTGTTTTTT. This codes for CASSFYQRGVTGELFF.

The chain joins TRBV4-1 to TRBJ2-6; no reliable D call. This CDR3 region has 16 residues. Trimming took 5 bases from V and 2 from J, leaving 13 bases between them. Germline V gene data show CDR1 as MGHRA and CDR2 as YSYEKL. The CDR3, as DNA: TGCGCCAGCAGCACTCACCCAGTGGCTGGGGCCAACGTCCTGACTTTC. Its protein product is CASSTHPVAGANVLTF.

This chain connects TRBV6-2 or TRBV6-3 to TRBJ2-1, with 8 nucleotides matching TRBD2. In germline, CDR1 is MNHEY, CDR2 SVGEGT. The ends lost 6 bases at V and 7 bases at J; junction bases unmatched: 5. This CDR3 is 13 amino acids long. The CDR3 region is CASRRTGGNEQFF. The CDR3 coding sequence is TGTGCCAGCAGGAGGACGGGAGGGAATGAGCAGTTCTTC.

The chain is built from TRBV20-1 and TRBJ1-2, with D perhaps TRBD1 (6 bases). Germline CDR1 is DFQATT and CDR2 is SNEGSKA (reference sequence). Trimming stripped 6 bases from V and 8 bases from J, with 19 bases between. CDR3 length equals 13 residues. For the CDR3, the DNA is TGCAGTGCCACCACTACGGACAGTTTCGGCTACACCTTC. It specifies CSATTTDSFGYTF.

The chain recombines TRBV18 with TRBJ2-2; 8 bases agree with TRBD2. V was pared by 5 bases and J by 2 bases, with 4 bases of the junction left unmatched. Germline V lookup: CDR1 KGHSH, CDR2 LQKENI. The CDR3 covers 15 residues. In DNA form, the CDR3 reads TGTGCCAGCTCAACGGGGACTAGTAACACCGGGGAGCTGTTTTTT. Residues: CASSTGTSNTGELFF.

There are many counts of this clonotype. The chain is built from TRBV5-1 and TRBJ2-7; TRBD1 matches at 8 bases. J was trimmed by 2 bases and V by 7 bases; bases with no gene match: 5. Germline V lookup: CDR1 SGHRS, CDR2 YFSETQ. CDR3 length: 13 amino acids. The CDR3 is CASGRQGTYEQYF. CDR3 DNA: TGCGCCAGCGGCCGACAGGGGACCTACGAGCAGTACTTC.

This clonotype was recorded at least ten times. The rearrangement links TRBV4-3 to TRBJ2-3; D call uncertain. The CDR3 sequence is 14 residues long. Deletions cut 1 base from V and 4 bases from J, with 9 bases between. Germline CDR1 is LGHNA and CDR2 is YSLEER. The CDR3 DNA reads TGCGCCAGCAGCCAAGCCCCAGGCCCAGATACGCAGTATTTT. It codes for CASSQAPGPDTQYF.

This clonotype occurred a few times. The V gene is TRBV19, the J gene TRBJ1-1, with D hard to call. CDR1 and CDR2 (germline): LNHDA, SQIVND (reference sequence). V dropped 9 bases and J dropped 2 bases, with 4 bases sitting between them. CDR3 length: 10 residues. CDR3 sequence reads: CASRNTEAFF. CDR3 DNA: TGTGCCAGCCGTAACACTGAAGCTTTCTTT.

The table lists this clonotype with a few counts. This sequence joins TRBV12-5 and TRBJ2-7; D call uncertain. V was pared by 1 base and J by 4 bases, with 2 bases between. From germline, CDR1 is LGHNT and CDR2 FRNRAP. The CDR3 is 11 residues long. CDR3 DNA sequence: TGTGCTAGTGGTTTGGGGTACGAGCAGTACTTC. Translating gives CASGLGYEQYF.

The V gene is TRBV20-1, the J gene TRBJ2-5; D is unclear. The CDR3 has 11 residues. Trimming removed 5 bases from V and 8 bases from J, with 12 bases in between. The germline gives CDR1 DFQATT, CDR2 SNEGSKA (reference sequence). The CDR3 here is CSAPTKVTQYF. As DNA, the CDR3 is TGCAGTGCTCCGACGAAGGTCACCCAGTACTTC.

The CDR3 DNA follows: TGCGCCAGCAGCTTCGAACGCGCCTACGAGCAGTACTTC. Protein: CASSFERAYEQYF. The chain recombines TRBV4-3 with TRBJ2-7; the D is unclear. This CDR3 has 13 amino acids. In germline, CDR1 is LGHNA, CDR2 YSLEER. V was trimmed by 5 bases and J by 2 bases, leaving 10 bases between them.

This chain joins TRBV27 and TRBJ2-5; TRBD2 matches at 10 bases. This CDR3 has 15 amino acids. Germline values: CDR1 MNHEY, CDR2 SMNVEV (reference sequence). Trimming at V came to 3 bases and at J to 5 bases, leaving 6 bases not matched to a gene. The CDR3 DNA follows: TGTGCCAGCAGTTTCCTAGCGGGGGTTTGGGAGACCCAGTACTTC. This encodes CASSFLAGVWETQYF.

The chain employs TRBV12-3 or TRBV12-4 and TRBJ2-3; 9 bases are shared with TRBD1. This CDR3 region has 14 residues. V shed 5 bases and J 4 bases; nucleotides not matched to a gene: 4. Written as DNA, the CDR3 is TGTGCCAGCAGTCACGGGACAGGGCCAGATACGCAGTATTTT. Protein sequence: CASSHGTGPDTQYF.

This clonotype was counted a few times. V and J are TRBV27 and TRBJ2-1, with 11 bases fitting TRBD2. This CDR3 comprises 16 residues. V trimming: 6 bases; J trimming: 5 bases; junction bases outside the gene matches: 9. The germline gives CDR1 MNHEY, CDR2 SMNVEV (reference sequence). CDR3 sequence reads: CASRLTPSGGHNEQFF. The CDR3 coding sequence is TGTGCCAGCAGGCTCACCCCTAGCGGGGGGCACAATGAGCAGTTCTTC.

This clonotype was picked up many times. The chain carries TRBV7-9 and TRBJ2-1, with a possible D match to TRBD1 (6 bases). With 7 bases removed from V and 9 bases from J, the gap between germline ends came to 19 bases. From germline, CDR1 is SEHNR and CDR2 FQNEAQ (reference sequence). The CDR3 totals 14 residues. The CDR3 protein is CASTPGLGAREQFF. The CDR3, as DNA: TGTGCCAGCACCCCAGGACTGGGGGCCCGTGAGCAGTTCTTC. Full variable domain (remainder filled in from reference TRBV7-9 and TRBJ2-1): DTGVSQNPRHKITKRGQNVTFRCDPISEHNRLYWYRQTLGQGPEFLTYFQNEAQLEKSRLLSDRFSAERPKGSFSTLEIQRTEQGDSAMYLCASTPGLGAREQFFGPGTRLTVL.

This clonotype was observed at least ten times. This rearrangement joins TRBV9 to TRBJ1-1; D uncertain. Germline V CDR1 and CDR2: SGDLS, YYNGEE. The V gene lost 2 bases and the J gene lost 2 bases, with 7 bases spanning the gap. The CDR3 length is 13 residues. The CDR3 nucleotides read TGTGCCAGCAGCGTGGGTCCTAACACTGAAGCTTTCTTT. It encodes CASSVGPNTEAFF.

Many counts were recorded for this clonotype. This chain links TRBV6-2 or TRBV6-3 with TRBJ2-7; 8 bases fit TRBD1. The CDR3 length is 16 residues. V gave up 3 bases and J gave up 0 bases; unmatched junction bases: 7. Per germline, CDR1 MNHEY and CDR2 SVGEGT. CDR3 region: CASSYHPGQDSYEQYF. In nucleotides, the CDR3 is TGTGCCAGCAGTTATCATCCGGGACAGGACTCCTACGAGCAGTACTTC.

This clonotype was seen a few times. This chain connects TRBV12-3 or TRBV12-4 to TRBJ2-7; the D gene could be TRBD1 or TRBD2 (5 bases each). There are 15 residues in the CDR3. With 6 bases removed from V and 4 bases from J, the gap between germline ends came to 19 bases. The CDR3 is CASRRAYGAQYEQYF. The CDR3 DNA sequence: TGTGCCAGCAGACGAGCCTACGGGGCTCAGTACGAGCAGTACTTC.

This clonotype has more than one count but fewer than ten. CDR3 nucleotide sequence: TGCAGTGCTCCTCGGGCGGGGGGAGAGACCCAGTACTTC. Translating gives CSAPRAGGETQYF. V gene TRBV20-1 combines with J gene TRBJ2-5; 8 nucleotides agree with TRBD2. The V gene end was trimmed by 5 bases and the J gene end by 4 bases; junction bases not matched to a gene: 6. Germline CDR1 and CDR2: DFQATT and SNEGSKA (reference sequence). This CDR3 region has 13 residues.

The chain is built from TRBV27 and TRBJ1-2; 7 nucleotides match TRBD1. Trimming took 4 bases from V and 6 from J; bases not matched to a gene: 5. The germline gives CDR1 MNHEY, CDR2 SMNVEV (reference sequence). The CDR3 has 13 amino acids. CDR3 amino acids: CASSYTTGNGYTF. CDR3 nucleotide sequence: TGTGCCAGCAGTTATACGACAGGGAATGGCTACACCTTC.

This clonotype has ten or more counts. V gene TRBV20-1 combines with J gene TRBJ1-2; D is undetermined. Germline assignment: CDR1 DFQATT and CDR2 SNEGSKA (reference sequence). V gave up 3 bases and J gave up 0 bases, with 11 bases separating them. The CDR3 covers 14 residues. CDR3 bases: TGCAGTGCTAGCACCTCTTCTTCTAACTATGGCTACACCTTC. This codes for CSASTSSSNYGYTF.

This clonotype was seen many times. The J gene is TRBJ1-5, the V gene TRBV4-1; TRBD1 is a possible D gene (5 bases). Trimming removed 6 bases from V and 1 base from J, with 13 bases in between. CDR3 length: 15 residues. Germline V gene lookup returns CDR1 MGHRA and CDR2 YSYEKL. This CDR3 reads CASRDRDVSNQPQHF. The CDR3 DNA is TGCGCCAGCAGGGACCGGGACGTAAGCAATCAGCCCCAGCATTTT.

This clonotype was seen many times. The chain couples TRBV7-3 to TRBJ2-7; 7 nucleotides line up with TRBD2. The CDR3 is made up of 14 amino acids. The V gene end was trimmed by 2 bases and the J gene end by 4 bases; junction bases not matched to a gene: 5. The germline gives CDR1 SGHTA, CDR2 FQGTGA. The CDR3 bases are TGTGCCAGCAGCTTAGGGGGGGAGAGTTACGAGCAGTACTTC. Amino acids: CASSLGGESYEQYF.

This clonotype came up a few times. V usage is TRBV7-8 and J usage is TRBJ2-3; a possible D gene is TRBD2 (6 bases). The germline gives CDR1 SGHVS, CDR2 FQNEAQ. V was trimmed by 5 bases and J by 2 bases, leaving 20 bases between them. This CDR3 contains 17 residues. The CDR3 region is CASSPPSRGPLTDTQYF. Written as DNA, the CDR3 is TGTGCCAGCAGCCCGCCTTCGCGGGGCCCTCTCACAGATACGCAGTATTTT. Complete variable domain (other parts from reference TRBV7-8 and TRBJ2-3): GAGVSQSPRYKVAKRGQDVALRCDPISGHVSLFWYQQALGQGPEFLTYFQNEAQLDKSGLPSDRFFAERPEGSVSTLKIQRTQQEDSAVYLCASSPPSRGPLTDTQYFGPGTRLTVL.

The gene calls are TRBV7-3 and TRBJ2-7; 8 nucleotides agree with TRBD2. Unmatched junction bases numbered 10, after V lost 6 bases and J lost 3 bases. In germline, CDR1 is SGHTA, CDR2 FQGTGA. CDR3 length: 15 amino acids. In DNA form, the CDR3 reads TGTGCCAGCAGTTCCGGGGGGGAGGGCCTCTACGAGCAGTACTTC. It encodes CASSSGGEGLYEQYF.

This clonotype was counted ten times or more. V gene TRBV12-3 or TRBV12-4 combines with J gene TRBJ2-5; D is unclear. The CDR3 contains 13 residues. The ends were cut back, 6 bases at V and 1 base at J, with 9 bases in the middle. CDR3 sequence: CASRRRLQETQYF. In DNA form, the CDR3 reads TGTGCCAGCAGGAGACGCCTCCAAGAGACCCAGTACTTC.

This clonotype was counted at least ten times. The gene calls are TRBV24-1 and TRBJ2-1; D might be TRBD1 (6 bases). This CDR3 region has 16 residues. Per germline, CDR1 KGHDR and CDR2 SFDVKD. The germline V and J ends were trimmed by 4 bases and 2 bases, with 14 bases remaining between them. DNA of the CDR3: TGTGCCACCAGTGAAGAACAGGGCAGCCCCTACAATGAGCAGTTCTTC. Its translation: CATSEEQGSPYNEQFF.